A single sample is the source of the 28 T cell receptor beta chains below, sequenced in a study of Graves' ophthalmopathy and Graves' hyperthyroidism. Amplification from RNA transcripts yielded the TCR beta CDR3 regions. HTBI-primed RT-PCR formed the first round, and a multiplex PCR formed the second. TCRdb ran MiXCR on the multiplex PCR reads and lists one entry per CDR3 protein. The sample records around 1,200,000 distinct CDR3 sequences, about 35% being singletons. The sample comprised peripheral blood or thyroid tissue (not recorded which). Every receptor here comes from an adult man with Graves' hyperthyroidism.

The rearrangement links TRBV29-1 to TRBJ2-3; 11 bases line up with TRBD2. The CDR3 contains 15 residues. Germline CDR1 reads SQVTM; CDR2 reads ANQGSEA. V trimming: 5 bases; J trimming: 7 bases; junction bases outside the gene matches: 11. The CDR3 here is CSVTIDSGRVNTQYF. CDR3 sequence (DNA): TGCAGCGTTACTATCGATAGCGGGAGGGTGAATACGCAGTATTTT.

A note on this clonotype: A single base separates this from a much larger clone, so it may be a read error. The V and J genes are TRBV5-1 and TRBJ1-1, with unresolved D. CDR3 size: 14 residues. Germline V CDR1 and CDR2: SGHRS, YFSETQ. Between the trimmed V and J ends, which lost 4 bases and 2 bases, there was a span of 12 bases. The CDR3, as DNA: TGCGCCAGCAGCCCCATCCAGCCAAACACTGAAGCTTTCTTT. Its translation: CASSPIQPNTEAFF.

The gene calls are TRBV12-3 or TRBV12-4 and TRBJ2-5; the match to TRBD2 covers 7 bases. The CDR3 consists of 14 residues. V lost 4 bases and J lost 4; bases outside the gene matches: 6. CDR3 loop: CASSYGGSVETQYF. CDR3 bases: TGTGCCAGCAGTTACGGGGGGTCGGTAGAGACCCAGTACTTC.

This clonotype was observed a few times. The chain is built from TRBV7-2 and TRBJ2-7; 12 positions agree with TRBD1. CDR1 and CDR2 from the germline V gene are SGHTA and FQGNSA. The CDR3 has 15 residues. V was clipped by 11 bases and J by 5 bases; unmatched bases: 13. The CDR3 spells CAWNDGTGGKDEQYF. CDR3 nucleotides: TGTGCCTGGAATGACGGGACAGGGGGCAAGGACGAGCAGTACTTC. The full variable domain, with the rest looked up from reference TRBV7-2 and TRBJ2-7, is GAGVSQSPSNKVTEKGKDVELRCDPISGHTALYWYRQSLGQGLEFLIYFQGNSAPDKSGLPSDRFSAERTGGSVSTLTIQRTQQEDSAVYLCAWNDGTGGKDEQYFGPGTRLTVT.

At least ten counts were recorded for this clonotype. An end of the junction does not agree with germline; a read error may underlie this. The rearrangement joins TRBV7-2 to TRBJ2-5, with D unclear. Per germline, CDR1 SGHTA and CDR2 FQGNSA. The CDR3 runs to 14 residues. DNA of the CDR3: TGTGCCAGCAGTTTAGTCCCCCTCCAAGAGACCCAGTACTTC. It encodes CASSLVPLQETQYF.

This clonotype was seen at least ten times. V usage is TRBV7-9 and J usage is TRBJ2-7; D may be TRBD1 or TRBD2 (5 bases each). Germline CDR1 reads SEHNR; CDR2 reads FQNEAQ (reference sequence). This CDR3 spans 13 amino acids. Between the trimmed V and J ends, which lost 0 bases and 9 bases, there was a span of 12 bases. DNA for the CDR3: TGTGCCAGCAGCTTAGCACCGAGGGACGGGCAGTACTTC. This gives the protein CASSLAPRDGQYF.

This clonotype was found many times. The CDR3 reads CSAVLTGAVTGELFF. The CDR3 DNA follows: TGCAGCGCTGTACTGACAGGGGCGGTCACCGGGGAGCTGTTTTTT. The chain uses TRBV29-1 and TRBJ2-2, with TRBD1 matching over 8 bases. The trim removed 7 bases at V and 4 bases at J, leaving 11 bases unmatched. Germline assignment: CDR1 SQVTM and CDR2 ANQGSEA. The CDR3 runs 15 residues.

Notes on this clonotype: One junction end does not reproduce the germline sequence, and a read error may be involved. This CDR3 reads CPTGLQGYTF. The CDR3 region has the DNA TGTCCCACAGGGTTGCAGGGCTACACCTTC. The V and J genes are TRBV24-1 and TRBJ1-2, with D maybe TRBD1 (6 bases). CDR1 is KGHDR, CDR2 SFDVKD, per germline. This CDR3 is built from 10 residues.

A remark on this clonotype: A much more abundant neighbour one base away suggests this may be a read error. This chain links TRBV10-3 with TRBJ2-2; 7 bases fit TRBD1. This CDR3 has 15 amino acids. Germline V gene data show CDR1 as ENHRY and CDR2 as SYGVKD. The CDR3 bases are TGTGCCAGCAGTAGCAGACAGGGTGGAGCCGGGGAGCTGTTTTTT. Encoded protein: CASSSRQGGAGELFF.

The V and J genes are TRBV12-3 or TRBV12-4 and TRBJ1-1; 10 bases are shared with TRBD1. V trimming: 5 bases; J trimming: 5 bases; junction bases outside the gene matches: 11. This CDR3 has 16 amino acids. In DNA, the CDR3 is TGTGCCAGCAGTCCCCAACCCGGGACAGGGGTGACTGAAGCTTTCTTT. Translating it yields CASSPQPGTGVTEAFF.

This clonotype was seen ten or more times. V is TRBV7-2 and J is TRBJ1-2; TRBD1 aligns across 7 bases. This CDR3 has 15 amino acids. Looked up from germline, CDR1 is SGHTA and CDR2 is FQGNSA. Losses at the gene ends were 5 bases for V and 2 bases for J; bases not matched to a gene: 8. DNA for the CDR3: TGTGCCAGCAGCCCCAGACAGGGAGAGAACTATGGCTACACCTTC. Translated, it gives CASSPRQGENYGYTF.

With respect to this clonotype: An end of the junction does not agree with germline; a read error may underlie this. This chain joins TRBV2 and TRBJ1-3; D gene unclear. In germline, CDR1 is SNHLY, CDR2 FYNNEI. The CDR3 spans 14 residues. CDR3 loop: CASNVHPSGDTMYF. Here the CDR3 DNA reads TGTGCCAGCAACGTTCACCCATCTGGAGACACCATGTATTTT.

Details on this clonotype: A much more abundant neighbour one base away suggests this may be a read error. The conserved phenylalanine or tryptophan is not found at the CDR3 terminus, so this likely reflects a read error. V usage is TRBV7-3 and J usage is TRBJ1-1; TRBD1 matches at 7 bases. CDR1 is SGHTA and CDR2 is FQGTGA in the germline V gene. V dropped 5 bases and J dropped 4; count of bases not matched to a gene: 7. The length of the CDR3 is 14 residues. CDR3 in DNA: TGTGCCAGCAGCGCCAACAGGGGTGGCACTGAAGCTTTCCTT. It yields the protein CASSANRGGTEAFL.

This clonotype has at least ten counts. The V gene is TRBV2, the J gene TRBJ1-2, with D perhaps matching TRBD1 (5 bases). Trimming removed 5 bases from V and 8 bases from J, with 15 bases in between. The CDR3 contains 13 residues. Germline V gives CDR1 SNHLY, CDR2 FYNNEI. CDR3 region: CASSHRTEDGYTF. The CDR3 region has the DNA TGTGCCAGCAGTCACAGGACGGAAGACGGCTACACCTTC.

The chain couples TRBV25-1 to TRBJ1-1, with D perhaps matching TRBD1 (6 bases). V was cut by 4 bases and J by 0 bases, with 15 bases left in between. CDR3 size: 16 residues. Germline V gene lookup returns CDR1 MGHDK and CDR2 SYGVNS. CDR3 nucleotides: TGTGCCAGCAGTGCTAGCCCGGGACAAATGAACACTGAAGCTTTCTTT. It encodes CASSASPGQMNTEAFF.

Ten or more counts support this clonotype. The rearrangement joins TRBV29-1 to TRBJ2-7, with a weak D call TRBD2 (6 bases). The CDR3 consists of 13 residues. Trimming removed 6 bases from V and 2 bases from J, with 14 bases in between. The germline V gene encodes CDR1 SQVTM and CDR2 ANQGSEA. The CDR3 DNA is TGCAGCGTCATGATAGCGGATACCTACGAGCAGTACTTC. Protein product: CSVMIADTYEQYF.

For the CDR3, the DNA is TGCAGCGTTGTATCAGGGGTTAACTATGGCTACACCTTC. Translation gives CSVVSGVNYGYTF. The chain couples TRBV29-1 to TRBJ1-2, with D maybe TRBD1 (6 bases). The CDR3 is made up of 13 amino acids. V was trimmed by 4 bases and J by 1 base, leaving 10 bases between them. CDR1 is SQVTM and CDR2 is ANQGSEA in the germline V gene.

This chain connects TRBV29-1 to TRBJ1-2; D unresolved. Germline-derived CDR1 and CDR2 are SQVTM and ANQGSEA. Trimming pared 3 bases from V and 7 bases from J, leaving 18 bases between. The CDR3 spans 14 residues. The CDR3 nucleotides are TGCAGCGTTGATCTTGAAGTGAAAGGTGGTGGCTACACCTTC. It is translated as CSVDLEVKGGGYTF.

This clonotype appeared many times. This rearrangement joins TRBV6-1 to TRBJ1-2; TRBD1 aligns across 9 bases. CDR1 is MNHNS and CDR2 is SASEGT in the germline V gene. V shed 4 bases, J shed 7 bases, and the junction held 4 bases outside the gene matches. The CDR3 runs to 13 residues. CDR3 in DNA: TGTGCCAGCAGTGGTACAGGGGGCTTTGGCTACACCTTC. It encodes CASSGTGGFGYTF.

V usage is TRBV6-2 or TRBV6-3 and J usage is TRBJ1-2; D is unclear. This CDR3 spans 15 amino acids. The germline V and J ends were trimmed by 2 bases and 1 base, with 11 bases remaining between them. Germline assignment: CDR1 MNHEY and CDR2 SVGEGT. The chain's CDR3 is CASSYASTNNYGYTF. The CDR3 nucleotides are TGTGCCAGCAGTTACGCAAGTACAAATAACTATGGCTACACCTTC.

With regard to this clonotype: A much larger clone is a single base away; this may be a read error. The rearrangement uses TRBV7-9 and TRBJ1-3; 8 positions agree with TRBD1. This CDR3 comprises 16 residues. CDR1 is SEHNR and CDR2 is FQNEAQ in the germline V gene (reference sequence). The CDR3 spells CASSLNPQGAGNTVYF. CDR3 coding DNA: TGTGCCAGCAGCTTAAACCCGCAGGGGGCTGGAAACACCGTATATTTT.

Notes on this clonotype: This may arise from a read error, as a much more abundant clone is one base away. The CDR3 does not end in the conserved phenylalanine or tryptophan, so this is likely a read error. The chain is built from TRBV12-3 or TRBV12-4 and TRBJ1-2; TRBD1 might be the D (6 bases). The CDR3 totals 12 residues. The V end was cut by 6 bases, the J end by 5 bases, with 10 bases between. Here the CDR3 reads CASSQGRYGYTL. The CDR3 DNA follows: TGTGCCAGCAGCCAGGGGAGGTATGGCTACACCCTC.

This clonotype was observed a handful of times. The chain joins TRBV4-2 to TRBJ1-1; weak D call: TRBD1 (5 bases). The germline CDR1 and CDR2 sequences are LGHNA and YNFKEQ. This CDR3 region has 16 residues. The V end was cut by 0 bases, the J end by 2 bases, with 13 bases between. In nucleotides, the CDR3 is TGTGCCAGCAGCCAAGAAGTTACCGGGACTAACACTGAAGCTTTCTTT. It specifies CASSQEVTGTNTEAFF.

This clonotype has more than one count but fewer than ten. V is TRBV15 and J is TRBJ2-7; a weak D match, TRBD1 (6 bases). CDR3 length equals 14 residues. The germline V and J ends were trimmed by 1 base and 3 bases, with 10 bases remaining between them. Germline CDR1 LNHNV, CDR2 YYDKDF (reference sequence). CDR3 coding DNA: TGTGCCACCAGCAGAGCCACGACAGGCTACGAGCAGTACTTC. Protein: CATSRATTGYEQYF.

The chain combines TRBV2 with TRBJ2-7; 8 bases match TRBD2. The CDR3 has 15 residues. J was trimmed by 1 base and V by 7 bases; bases with no gene match: 9. Germline V gene sequence: CDR1 SNHLY, CDR2 FYNNEI. Here the CDR3 reads CASIDGRAKSYEQYF. The CDR3 DNA reads TGTGCCAGCATTGACGGGAGGGCCAAATCCTACGAGCAGTACTTC.

There are a few counts of this clonotype. The rearrangement links TRBV20-1 to TRBJ2-7, with D perhaps given as TRBD1 or TRBD2 (5 bases each). Trimming cost V 7 bases and J 6 bases, with 13 bases left between them. Germline CDR1 reads DFQATT; CDR2 reads SNEGSKA (reference sequence). The length of the CDR3 is 11 residues. CDR3 nucleotides: TGCAGTGTTCGGGACCAGGGCGAGCAGTACTTC. Translating it yields CSVRDQGEQYF.

V usage is TRBV5-6 and J usage is TRBJ1-1; D possibly corresponds to TRBD1 (6 bases). V shed 3 bases and J shed 4 bases, with 13 bases lying between them. The CDR3 has 14 amino acids. Looked up from germline, CDR1 is SGHDT and CDR2 is YYEEEE. The CDR3 nucleotides read TGTGCCAGCAGCTCCCTTCAGGGGTTCACTGAAGCTTTCTTT. This sequence encodes CASSSLQGFTEAFF. The whole variable domain, remainder taken from reference TRBV5-6 and TRBJ1-1, is DAGVTQSPTHLIKTRGQQVTLRCSPKSGHDTVSWYQQALGQGPQFIFQYYEEEERQRGNFPDRFSGHQFPNYSSELNVNALLLGDSALYLCASSSLQGFTEAFFGQGTRLTVV.

In the case of this clonotype: A read error may explain this, as a much larger clone is one base away. The chain combines TRBV7-9 with TRBJ1-6; TRBD1 is a possible D gene (5 bases). V lost 2 bases, J lost 8 bases, and 10 bases lay in between. Per the germline V gene, CDR1 is SEHNR and CDR2 is FQNEAQ (reference sequence). The CDR3 runs to 14 residues. The CDR3 is CASSLLQGDSPLHF. CDR3 coding DNA: TGTGCCAGCAGCTTACTCCAGGGTGATTCACCCCTCCACTTT.